This entry is about one TCR beta chain. What it binds is unknown. Assay: immunoSEQ multiplex PCR; the TCRdb copy retains only in-frame clones and omits some. Here the sample spans roughly 160,000 clones, about 90% being singletons. Germline loops: CDR1 SGHNT, CDR2 YENEEA. After removal of 5 bases from V and 4 bases from J, the junction contained 8 bases not matched to a gene. The CDR3 is made up of 15 amino acids. The sample comes from a study of T cell responses to AZD1222 COVID-19 vaccine. Study-wide points: CD4 TCRs associated with vaccination spanned spike, dominating at 160-218 and 743-854. Sampled repertoires all dated from after the peak T cell response. Recipients of two AZD1222 doses showed rising Spike-specific TCR breadth and depth.

The chain couples TRBV11-3 to TRBJ2-1; 7 bases are shared with TRBD1. The specimen was peripheral blood, collected on day 0 of MenACWY control vaccination. The sequence was obtained from an adult in good health. CDR3 sequence: CASSPGTEKYNEQFF. DNA for the CDR3: TGTGCCAGCAGCCCGGGGACAGAAAAATACAATGAGCAGTTCTTC.